The present TCR beta chain was sequenced within a study of blood T cell repertoires in COVID-19 (dated by TCRdb to the early 2020s). About the full investigation: Collaborator samples came from the United States, Italy and Spain and covered acute and convalescent phases of COVID-19. The prospective study material was composed of cDNA or gDNA derived from T cells, B-cell-depleted T cells, or PBMCs. Samples were obtained from the ongoing ImmuneRACE study (first 160 participants) and from over 1,000 subjects provided by 6 global collaborators. The repertoires were released in a freely available public database meant as a resource for research on the immune response to SARS-CoV-2. Where HLA class I and class II types were available, the types were taken from metadata supplied by the sample provider, not from assay-based typing. Nearly every sample came with metadata listing a de-identified subject ID, COVID-19 status, age in years and sex. The dataset comprised deeply sampled blood TCRbeta repertoires from subjects exposed to, actively infected with, or recovered from COVID-19. Overall study outcomes, separate from this receptor: Clinical and demographic metadata were provided uncurated, with the amount varying by source and participant.

The cysteine opens and the phenylalanine closes a CDR3 of 14 amino acids. Just the 42-base CDR3 DNA is kept, in frame starting at base 1. The germline V gene provides CDR1 KGHSH and CDR2 LQKENI. Deletion took 3 bases off V and 4 bases off J, with a span of 12 bases between the germline ends. Notes on this clone: The antigen it recognizes is unknown. It has no much larger one-base neighbor in the sample; base qualities were not kept.

TCRbeta CDR3 regions were amplified from genomic DNA using the immunoSEQ Assay, a bias-controlled multiplex PCR. As for how the authors treated the data: Within the assay, amplification of reference gene primers was used to estimate how many nucleated cells each sample contained. Sequence reads were collapsed and filtered to measure the absolute abundance of every unique TCRbeta CDR3 rearrangement. Productive Simpson clonality was computed per sample as the square root of Simpson's diversity index over productive rearrangements. TCRdb carries this immuneACCESS record with in-frame sequences only. Its versions omit some clonotypes, under half of them owing to an unresolved V gene in the studies checked, with the rest unexplained. For V, J and clone size, that table is used; D and trimming come from the DNA. This sample is represented by 50,000 to 70,000 clones; 80% to 85% of them were singletons. The ten largest clones represent 9.6% of the sample.

At one collaborating source in Seattle, patients were enrolled during active infection and were followed longitudinally through the course of disease. The collaborating institutions used their own protocols to collect whole blood in K2EDTA tubes. Collaborator samples were shipped for TCRbeta analysis as frozen whole blood, isolated PBMCs, or DNA extracted from either sample type. The sequencing input was peripheral blood. The clonotype comes from an older man with COVID-19, enrolled during active disease. The chain was built from TRBV18 and TRBJ2-5; the D gene is perhaps TRBD2, from 6 matching bases. DNA sequence: TGTGCCAGCTCACCGGGACTGAGCTCAGAGACCCAGTACTTC. Protein translation: CASSPGLSSETQYF.